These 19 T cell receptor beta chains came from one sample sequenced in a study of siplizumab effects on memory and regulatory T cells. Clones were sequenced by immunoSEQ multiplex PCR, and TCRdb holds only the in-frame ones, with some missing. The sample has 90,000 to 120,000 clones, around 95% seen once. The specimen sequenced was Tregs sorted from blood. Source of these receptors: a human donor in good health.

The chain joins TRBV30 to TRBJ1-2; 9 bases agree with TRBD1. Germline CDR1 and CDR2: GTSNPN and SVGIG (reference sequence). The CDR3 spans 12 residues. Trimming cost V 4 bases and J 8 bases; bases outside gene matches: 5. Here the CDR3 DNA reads TGTGCCTGGACCCGGACAGGGGACGGCTACACCTTC. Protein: CAWTRTGDGYTF. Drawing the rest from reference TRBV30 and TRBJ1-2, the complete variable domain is SQTIHQWPATLVQPVGSPLSLECTVEGTSNPNLYWYRQAAGRGLQLLFYSVGIGQISSEVPQNLSASRPQDRQFILSSKKLLLSDSGFYLCAWTRTGDGYTFGSGTRLTVV.

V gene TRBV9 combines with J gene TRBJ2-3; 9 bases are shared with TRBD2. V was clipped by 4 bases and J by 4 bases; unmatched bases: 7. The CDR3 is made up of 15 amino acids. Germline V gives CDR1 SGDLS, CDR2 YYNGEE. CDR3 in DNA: TGTGCCAGCAGCCCCTGGACTAGCGTCCCAGATACGCAGTATTTT. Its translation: CASSPWTSVPDTQYF.

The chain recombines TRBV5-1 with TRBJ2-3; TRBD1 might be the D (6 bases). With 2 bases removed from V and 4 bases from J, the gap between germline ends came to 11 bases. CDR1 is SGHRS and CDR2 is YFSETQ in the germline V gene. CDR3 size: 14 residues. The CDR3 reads CASSLVQGADTQYF. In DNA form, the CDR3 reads TGCGCCAGCAGCTTAGTACAGGGCGCAGATACGCAGTATTTT.

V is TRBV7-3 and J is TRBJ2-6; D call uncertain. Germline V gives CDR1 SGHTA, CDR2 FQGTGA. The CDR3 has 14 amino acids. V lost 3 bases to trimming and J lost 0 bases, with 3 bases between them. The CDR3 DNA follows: TGTGCCAGCAGCTTTTACTCTGGGGCCAACGTCCTGACTTTC. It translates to CASSFYSGANVLTF.

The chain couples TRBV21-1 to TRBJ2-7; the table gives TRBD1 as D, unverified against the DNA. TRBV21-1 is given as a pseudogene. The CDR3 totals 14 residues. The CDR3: CASTLPQGYYEQYF. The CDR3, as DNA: TGTGCCAGCACCCTACCACAGGGGTACTACGAGCAGTACTTC.

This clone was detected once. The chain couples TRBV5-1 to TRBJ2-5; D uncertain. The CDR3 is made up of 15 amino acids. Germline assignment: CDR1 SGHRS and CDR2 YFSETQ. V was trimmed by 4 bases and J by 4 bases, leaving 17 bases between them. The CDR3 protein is CASSQGHGVGETQYF. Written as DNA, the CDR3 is TGCGCCAGCAGCCAAGGGCATGGAGTAGGAGAGACCCAGTACTTC.

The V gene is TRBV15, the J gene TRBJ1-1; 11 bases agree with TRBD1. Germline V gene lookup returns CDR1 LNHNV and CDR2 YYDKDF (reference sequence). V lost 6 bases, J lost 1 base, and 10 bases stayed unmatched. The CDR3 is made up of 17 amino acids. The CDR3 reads CATSDFSGTGGNTEAFF. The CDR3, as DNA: TGTGCCACCAGTGATTTTTCCGGGACAGGGGGGAACACTGAAGCTTTCTTT.

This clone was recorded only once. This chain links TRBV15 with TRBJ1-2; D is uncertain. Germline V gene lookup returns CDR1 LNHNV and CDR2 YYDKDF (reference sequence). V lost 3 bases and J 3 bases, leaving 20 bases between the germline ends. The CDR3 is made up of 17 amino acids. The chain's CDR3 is CATSRGRLSNLDYGYTF. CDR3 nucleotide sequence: TGTGCCACCAGCAGGGGAAGACTATCTAACCTCGACTATGGCTACACCTTC.

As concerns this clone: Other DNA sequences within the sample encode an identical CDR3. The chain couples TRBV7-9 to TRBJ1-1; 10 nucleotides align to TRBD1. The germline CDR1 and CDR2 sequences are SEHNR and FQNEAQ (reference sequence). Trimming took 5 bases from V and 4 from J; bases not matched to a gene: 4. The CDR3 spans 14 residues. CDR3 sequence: CASSLWTGGTEAFF. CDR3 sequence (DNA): TGTGCCAGCAGCCTATGGACAGGGGGCACTGAAGCTTTCTTT.

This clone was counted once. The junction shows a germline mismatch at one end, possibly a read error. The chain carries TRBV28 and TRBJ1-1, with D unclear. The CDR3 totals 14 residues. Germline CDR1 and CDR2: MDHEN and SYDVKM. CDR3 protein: CASGFEGLNTEAFF. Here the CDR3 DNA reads TGTGCCAGCGGTTTTGAAGGGTTGAACACTGAAGCTTTCTTT.

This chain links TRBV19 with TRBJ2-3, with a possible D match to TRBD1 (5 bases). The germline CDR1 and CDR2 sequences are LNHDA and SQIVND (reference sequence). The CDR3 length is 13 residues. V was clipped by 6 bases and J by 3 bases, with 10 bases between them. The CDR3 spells CASRGLLTDTQYF. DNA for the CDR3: TGTGCCAGTAGGGGGCTCTTAACAGATACGCAGTATTTT.

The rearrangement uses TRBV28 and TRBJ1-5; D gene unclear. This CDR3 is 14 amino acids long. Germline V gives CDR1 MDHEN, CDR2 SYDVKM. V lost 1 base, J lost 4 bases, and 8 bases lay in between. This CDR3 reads CASSLLGRNQPQHF. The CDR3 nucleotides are TGTGCCAGCAGTTTATTGGGCAGGAATCAGCCCCAGCATTTT. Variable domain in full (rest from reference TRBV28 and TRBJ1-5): DVKVTQSSRYLVKRTGEKVFLECVQDMDHENMFWYRQDPGLGLRLIYFSYDVKMKEKGDIPEGYSVSREKKERFSLILESASTNQTSMYLCASSLLGRNQPQHFGDGTRLSIL.

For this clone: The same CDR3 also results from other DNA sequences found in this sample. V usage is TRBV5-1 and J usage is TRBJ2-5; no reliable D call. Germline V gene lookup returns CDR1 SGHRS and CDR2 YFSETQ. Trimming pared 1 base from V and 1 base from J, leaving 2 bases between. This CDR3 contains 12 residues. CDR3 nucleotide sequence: TGCGCCAGCAGCTTGAGCCAAGAGACCCAGTACTTC. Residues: CASSLSQETQYF.

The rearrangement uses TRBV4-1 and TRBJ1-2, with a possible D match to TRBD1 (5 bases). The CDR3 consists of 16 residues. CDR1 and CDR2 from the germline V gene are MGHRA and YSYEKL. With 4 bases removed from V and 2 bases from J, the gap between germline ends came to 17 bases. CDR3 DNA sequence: TGCGCCAGCAGCCCCACGTGGAGACAGACGAACTATGGCTACACCTTC. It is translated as CASSPTWRQTNYGYTF.

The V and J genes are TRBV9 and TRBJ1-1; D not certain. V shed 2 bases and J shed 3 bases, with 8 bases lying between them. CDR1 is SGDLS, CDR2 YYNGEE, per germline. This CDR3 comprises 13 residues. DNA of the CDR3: TGTGCCAGCAGCGTGGAGGGAGACACTGAAGCTTTCTTT. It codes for CASSVEGDTEAFF.

In DNA form, the CDR3 reads TGTGCCACCAGCAGAGATCTTTCTAGCGGGAGGGCCCAGTTCTTC. Encoded protein: CATSRDLSSGRAQFF. V gene TRBV15 combines with J gene TRBJ2-1, with 12 bases matching TRBD2. The CDR3 runs 15 residues. Germline V gene data show CDR1 as LNHNV and CDR2 as YYDKDF (reference sequence). V lost 0 bases to trimming and J lost 13 bases; unmatched junction nucleotides: 7.

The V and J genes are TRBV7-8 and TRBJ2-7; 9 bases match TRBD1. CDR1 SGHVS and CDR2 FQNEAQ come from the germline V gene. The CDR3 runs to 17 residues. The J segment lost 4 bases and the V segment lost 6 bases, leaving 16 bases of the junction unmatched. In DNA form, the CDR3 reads TGTGCCAGCAGACCTCTTCACCGGGACAGGGTGTATTACGAGCAGTACTTC. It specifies CASRPLHRDRVYYEQYF.

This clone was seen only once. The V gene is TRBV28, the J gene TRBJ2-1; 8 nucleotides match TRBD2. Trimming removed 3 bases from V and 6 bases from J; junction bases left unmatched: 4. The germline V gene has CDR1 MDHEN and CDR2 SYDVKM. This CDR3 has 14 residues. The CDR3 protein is CASSLAGGPNEQFF. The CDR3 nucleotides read TGTGCCAGCAGTTTGGCGGGAGGCCCCAATGAGCAGTTCTTC.

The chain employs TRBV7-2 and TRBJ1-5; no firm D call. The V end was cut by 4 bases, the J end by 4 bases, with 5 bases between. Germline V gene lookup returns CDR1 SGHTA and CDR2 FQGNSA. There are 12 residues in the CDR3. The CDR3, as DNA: TGTGCCAGCAGCTCGGTTAATCAGCCCCAGCATTTT. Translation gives CASSSVNQPQHF. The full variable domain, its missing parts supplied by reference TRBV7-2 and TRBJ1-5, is GAGVSQSPSNKVTEKGKDVELRCDPISGHTALYWYRQSLGQGLEFLIYFQGNSAPDKSGLPSDRFSAERTGGSVSTLTIQRTQQEDSAVYLCASSSVNQPQHFGDGTRLSIL.